A single sample gave rise to the 24 T cell receptor beta chains below, sequenced in a study of shared clonotypes between healthy human individuals. Naive CD8 isolation took CD45RO-negative cells positively selected for CCR7 and excluded terminally differentiated effector memory CD45RA+ cells. Sequencing was performed with immunoSEQ multiplex PCR; in TCRdb, only in-frame clones are kept and a portion is missing. Of millions of clones in the sample, about 95% are singletons; the top ten hold around 1.1%. Sequencing was done on a sample of naive CD8+ T cells sorted from blood. Receptors were obtained from a young man in good health.

On this clone: The same CDR3 arises from other DNA sequences in this sample as well. This rearrangement joins TRBV19 to TRBJ2-1, with D unresolved. The CDR3 length is 13 residues. In germline, CDR1 is LNHDA, CDR2 SQIVND (reference sequence). The V end was cut by 1 base, the J end by 4 bases, with 5 bases between. CDR3 bases: TGTGCCAGTAGTATAGTGGGGTACAATGAGCAGTTCTTC. Translated: CASSIVGYNEQFF. Combining the CDR3 with reference TRBV19 and TRBJ2-1 gives the whole variable domain DGGITQSPKYLFRKEGQNVTLSCEQNLNHDAMYWYRQDPGQGLRLIYYSQIVNDFQKGDIAEGYSVSREKKESFPLTVTSAQKNPTAFYLCASSIVGYNEQFFGPGTRLTVL.

The rearrangement joins TRBV28 to TRBJ1-5; 7 bases map to TRBD1. This CDR3 region has 15 residues. Per germline, CDR1 MDHEN and CDR2 SYDVKM. Trimming removed 6 bases from V and 4 bases from J; junction bases left unmatched: 9. The CDR3 spells CASRLRQGRNQPQHF. The CDR3 bases are TGTGCCAGCAGACTTAGACAGGGCCGAAATCAGCCCCAGCATTTT.

The V gene is TRBV7-8, the J gene TRBJ2-7, with D perhaps given as TRBD1 or TRBD2 (6 bases each). Germline-derived CDR1 and CDR2 are SGHVS and FQNEAQ. V was pared by 10 bases and J by 4 bases, with 11 bases between. There are 11 residues in the CDR3. CDR3: CAIGGPYEQYF. For the CDR3, the DNA is TGTGCCATCGGGGGCCCATACGAGCAGTACTTC.

About this clone itself: The same CDR3 can be traced to other DNA sequences in this sample. The rearrangement links TRBV2 to TRBJ1-1; D unclear. Germline V lookup: CDR1 SNHLY, CDR2 FYNNEI. With 6 bases removed from V and 0 bases from J, the gap between germline ends came to 8 bases. The CDR3 sequence is 13 residues long. The CDR3 sequence is CASSGSLNTEAFF. The DNA for the CDR3 is TGTGCCAGCAGCGGGAGTTTGAACACTGAAGCTTTCTTT.

The chain has TRBV5-8 and TRBJ2-7, with D unclear. V was clipped by 0 bases and J by 1 base, with 8 bases between them. Germline V gene sequence: CDR1 SGHTS, CDR2 YDEGEE. The CDR3 contains 14 residues. The CDR3 loop is CASSLVEGSYEQYF. The CDR3 DNA reads TGTGCCAGCAGCTTGGTTGAAGGGTCCTACGAGCAGTACTTC.

J is TRBJ1-2 and V is TRBV7-9, with a weak D call TRBD1 (6 bases). The V gene's germline CDR1 is SEHNR and CDR2 FQNEAQ (reference sequence). V dropped 6 bases and J dropped 6 bases, with 23 bases sitting between them. The CDR3 contains 16 residues. The CDR3 is CASSSGGTPGRNGYTF. CDR3 sequence (DNA): TGTGCCAGCAGTTCGGGCGGGACACCGGGCCGCAATGGCTACACCTTC.

CDR3 amino acids: CASSWSGGSAEQFF. DNA for the CDR3: TGTGCCAGCAGCTGGAGCGGGGGGTCGGCTGAGCAGTTCTTC. The chain employs TRBV11-3 and TRBJ2-1; 9 nucleotides agree with TRBD2. The CDR3 consists of 14 residues. Germline V CDR1 and CDR2: SGHNT, YENEEA. Trimming at V came to 4 bases and at J to 9 bases, leaving 7 bases not matched to a gene.

This clone is a singleton in its sample. V and J are TRBV4-1 and TRBJ2-5; 8 bases are a match to TRBD2. The CDR3 is made up of 17 amino acids. CDR1 is MGHRA, CDR2 YSYEKL, per germline. Germline trimming cut 4 bases from V and 5 bases from J; bases unmatched to any gene: 15. The chain's CDR3 is CASSPRSQGLDKETQYF. Written as DNA, the CDR3 is TGCGCCAGCAGCCCCCGATCCCAGGGACTAGATAAGGAGACCCAGTACTTC.

V usage is TRBV5-4 and J usage is TRBJ2-2; D is ambiguous. Germline assignment: CDR1 SGHNT and CDR2 YYREEE (reference sequence). V was shortened by 3 bases and J by 6 bases, with 9 bases between the two germline ends. The CDR3 spans 13 residues. The CDR3 nucleotides read TGTGCCAGCAGCTCTCTGTTGGCCGGGGAGCTGTTTTTT. Its protein is CASSSLLAGELFF.

The chain has TRBV11-1 and TRBJ2-2; 7 positions agree with TRBD1. Germline V gives CDR1 SGHAT, CDR2 FQDESV (reference sequence). With V trimmed by 5 bases and J by 6 bases, 9 bases remained unmatched. CDR3 length: 15 residues. CDR3 protein: CASSTGTESSGELFF. Here the CDR3 DNA reads TGTGCCAGCAGCACCGGGACAGAATCTTCCGGGGAGCTGTTTTTT.

The chain joins TRBV5-6 to TRBJ2-3; 9 bases fit TRBD1. Germline V gene lookup returns CDR1 SGHDT and CDR2 YYEEEE. V dropped 4 bases and J dropped 2; count of bases not matched to a gene: 8. The CDR3 loop spans 16 amino acids. Here the CDR3 reads CASSGGTGSFTDTQYF. CDR3 DNA: TGTGCCAGCAGCGGAGGGACAGGGAGTTTCACAGATACGCAGTATTTT.

V and J are TRBV11-2 and TRBJ1-2, with 9 bases matching TRBD1. The V and J ends lost 1 base and 4 bases, in that order; junction bases with no gene match: 10. The CDR3 totals 17 residues. Germline V gives CDR1 SGHAT, CDR2 FQNNGV. The CDR3 reads CASSLGGQGPYGYGYTF. For the CDR3, the DNA is TGTGCCAGCAGCTTAGGCGGACAGGGGCCTTATGGCTATGGCTACACCTTC.

Comments on this clone: Other DNA sequences in the sample encode the same CDR3. The chain carries TRBV7-2 and TRBJ2-1, with 7 nucleotides matching TRBD2. Germline CDR1 reads SGHTA; CDR2 reads FQGNSA. The trim removed 1 base at V and 4 bases at J, leaving 4 bases unmatched. The CDR3 totals 15 residues. In DNA, the CDR3 is TGTGCCAGCAGCTTAGGCCTAGCGGTTTACAATGAGCAGTTCTTC. Its protein product is CASSLGLAVYNEQFF.

This rearrangement joins TRBV2 to TRBJ2-5; TRBD1 aligns across 7 bases. Germline values: CDR1 SNHLY, CDR2 FYNNEI. V trimming: 6 bases; J trimming: 5 bases; junction bases outside the gene matches: 9. This CDR3 spans 14 amino acids. This CDR3 reads CASSDRVEGETQYF. The CDR3 DNA reads as TGTGCCAGCAGCGACAGGGTTGAAGGGGAGACCCAGTACTTC.

This chain links TRBV5-1 with TRBJ1-1; TRBD1 is a possible D gene (5 bases). CDR3 length: 12 amino acids. The germline V and J ends were trimmed by 5 bases and 8 bases, with 13 bases remaining between them. CDR1 and CDR2 from the germline V gene are SGHRS and YFSETQ. The CDR3 here is CASSIGAAEAFF. The CDR3, as DNA: TGCGCCAGCAGTATCGGGGCAGCCGAAGCTTTCTTT.

The chain uses TRBV9 and TRBJ2-7, with TRBD1 matching over 7 bases. Germline-derived CDR1 and CDR2 are SGDLS and YYNGEE. CDR3 length: 14 residues. Trimming removed 0 bases from V and 4 bases from J; junction bases left unmatched: 4. CDR3 sequence (DNA): TGTGCCAGCAGCGTAGGCCAACAGGGGTACGAGCAGTACTTC. Translating it yields CASSVGQQGYEQYF.

V and J are TRBV2 and TRBJ2-3; 7 nucleotides line up with TRBD2. Germline V CDR1 and CDR2: SNHLY, FYNNEI. CDR3 size: 15 residues. V dropped 10 bases and J dropped 2; count of bases not matched to a gene: 12. This CDR3 is CATVGGGVYTDTQYF. The CDR3 bases are TGTGCCACCGTCGGGGGAGGGGTGTACACAGATACGCAGTATTTT.

The gene calls are TRBV27 and TRBJ2-3; 9 nucleotides agree with TRBD1. The ends lost 9 bases at V and 6 bases at J; junction bases unmatched: 22. There are 18 residues in the CDR3. Germline V gene lookup returns CDR1 MNHEY and CDR2 SMNVEV (reference sequence). CDR3 residues: CASLLKWRGTGRRDTQYF. CDR3 nucleotide sequence: TGTGCCAGTCTACTAAAATGGAGGGGGACAGGGCGGAGGGATACGCAGTATTTT.

The V and J genes are TRBV10-2 and TRBJ2-7; TRBD1 matches at 7 bases. The trim removed 3 bases at V and 6 bases at J, leaving 5 bases unmatched. Germline-derived CDR1 and CDR2 are WSHSY and SAAADI. This CDR3 contains 13 residues. The DNA of the CDR3 is TGCGCCAGCAGTGAACTAAACAGGGGCGAGCAGTACTTC. Encoded protein: CASSELNRGEQYF.

This clone was seen a handful of times. Other DNA sequences within the sample encode an identical CDR3. The chain is built from TRBV2 and TRBJ1-1; 11 bases match TRBD1. Germline V CDR1 and CDR2: SNHLY, FYNNEI. The CDR3 loop spans 13 amino acids. The J segment lost 3 bases and the V segment lost 6 bases, leaving 0 bases of the junction unmatched. This CDR3 is CASRGQGDTEAFF. The CDR3 DNA is TGTGCCAGCAGGGGACAGGGGGACACTGAAGCTTTCTTT.

This chain uses TRBV7-8 with TRBJ1-2; D is undetermined. Trimming stripped 0 bases from V and 2 bases from J, with 4 bases between. The CDR3 consists of 13 residues. Germline V CDR1 and CDR2: SGHVS, FQNEAQ. DNA for the CDR3: TGTGCCAGCAGCTTAGCAGGGAACTATGGCTACACCTTC. This codes for CASSLAGNYGYTF.

The CDR3 nucleotides read TGTGCCACCAGCAGAGTACCCGGACAGGGGACCGGGGAGCTGTTTTTT. The encoded protein is CATSRVPGQGTGELFF. This chain links TRBV15 with TRBJ2-2; 9 nucleotides agree with TRBD1. CDR1 and CDR2 (germline): LNHNV, YYDKDF (reference sequence). J lost 5 bases, V lost 1 base, and 5 bases had no gene match. The CDR3 spans 16 residues.

This clone has a single count. This chain uses TRBV27 with TRBJ1-1; D is perhaps TRBD1 (5 bases). Germline loops: CDR1 MNHEY, CDR2 SMNVEV (reference sequence). The ends were cut back, 7 bases at V and 2 bases at J, with 20 bases in the middle. The CDR3 consists of 16 residues. The CDR3 loop reads CASTPGPGGVNTEAFF. CDR3 DNA: TGTGCCAGCACCCCCGGTCCCGGGGGGGTCAACACTGAAGCTTTCTTT.

The count of this clone is one. This chain links TRBV5-6 with TRBJ2-3; 10 nucleotides line up with TRBD2. The length of the CDR3 is 15 residues. V gave up 4 bases and J gave up 6 bases; unmatched junction bases: 8. Germline CDR1 and CDR2: SGHDT and YYEEEE. The CDR3 loop reads CASSVASGGWDTQYF. In nucleotides, the CDR3 is TGTGCCAGCAGCGTGGCTAGCGGGGGCTGGGATACGCAGTATTTT. The full variable domain, rest sourced from reference TRBV5-6 and TRBJ2-3, is DAGVTQSPTHLIKTRGQQVTLRCSPKSGHDTVSWYQQALGQGPQFIFQYYEEEERQRGNFPDRFSGHQFPNYSSELNVNALLLGDSALYLCASSVASGGWDTQYFGPGTRLTVL.